This T cell receptor beta chain was documented in a study of identical twins. Study-level findings and limits: Models predicted too little out-of-frame TCR alpha sharing in monozygotic twins.

From the 5' RACE reads, TCRdb called clonotypes with MiXCR, one entry per CDR3 protein. The profile covers some 500,000 distinct CDR3 sequences, with approximately 10% appearing a single time and roughly 3% taken by the ten largest. This clonotype has more than one count but fewer than ten. The antigen remains unidentified. Germline V gives CDR1 LNHNV, CDR2 YYDKDF (reference sequence). Trimming took off 6 bases at V and 4 bases at J, with 9 bases between the two ends. This CDR3 region has 13 residues. This sample was also put to use in a study of yellow fever vaccine responses in identical twins.

Sequenced input: PBMCs. The chain carries TRBV15 and TRBJ2-2; tentative D call: TRBD2 (5 bases). The source of this sequence is a woman aged 18-35 years in good health. The CDR3 nucleotides read TGTGCCACCAGGAGGGATGCCACCGGGGAGCTGTTTTTT. Its translation: CATRRDATGELFF.